The rows below give T cell receptor beta chains drawn from one sample of a study of blood T cell repertoires in COVID-19. Here immunoSEQ multiplex PCR was the method, and the copy in TCRdb shows in-frame clones only, minus some. The table lists about 120,000 clones, approximately 90% of them singletons. Sequencing was carried out using peripheral blood. The receptor source for this set is a woman aged 45-65 years with acute or convalescent COVID-19. Both conserved end residues are part of each CDR3. The D gene is left open where the match is weak. Size values are once, few and many counts, or a class for expanded clones, and some rows have none.

j_call clone_size v_call d_call cdr3_aa cdr3_nt
TRBJ1-3 - TRBV4-1 - CASSPLGGAGNTIYF TGCGCCAGCAGCCCCCTGGGAGGGGCTGGAAACACCATATATTTT
TRBJ2-7 - TRBV2 TRBD2 CASSEGSGVYEQYF TGTGCCAGCAGTGAGGGTAGCGGGGTCTACGAGCAGTACTTC
TRBJ1-2 - TRBV19 TRBD1 CASSIQGELYGYTF TGTGCCAGTAGTATACAGGGGGAGCTCTATGGCTACACCTTC
TRBJ2-3 - TRBV7-2 TRBD1 CASSLEGAHTDTQYF TGTGCCAGCAGCTTAGAGGGGGCCCACACAGATACGCAGTATTTT
TRBJ1-2 - TRBV11-2 TRBD1 CASSPGTGKYGYTF TGTGCCAGCAGCCCCGGGACAGGGAAGTATGGCTACACCTTC
TRBJ2-6 - TRBV29-1 - CSVRGNPSGANVLTF TGCAGCGTCCGGGGGAATCCCTCTGGGGCCAACGTCCTGACTTTC
TRBJ2-5 - TRBV12-3/TRBV12-4 - CASRQGIQETQYF TGTGCCAGCAGGCAGGGGATCCAAGAGACCCAGTACTTC
TRBJ2-7 - TRBV5-1 - CASSLLLADPYEQYF TGCGCCAGCAGCTTATTATTAGCGGACCCCTACGAGCAGTACTTC
TRBJ2-7 - TRBV4-3 - CASSDQTGSYEQYF TGCGCCAGCAGCGACCAGACAGGCTCCTACGAGCAGTACTTC
TRBJ2-5 - TRBV10-2 - CASSEAGYGETQYF TGCGCCAGCAGTGAGGCAGGTTACGGAGAGACCCAGTACTTC
TRBJ1-2 few TRBV2 - CASSEGGGSHYGYTF TGTGCCAGCAGTGAAGGGGGGGGTTCCCATTATGGCTACACCTTC
TRBJ2-3 - TRBV24-1 TRBD2 CATSDLSASGNTDTQYF TGTGCCACCAGTGATTTGAGCGCTAGCGGGAACACAGATACGCAGTATTTT
TRBJ1-2 few TRBV18 TRBD1 CASSPTTGETDGYTF TGTGCCAGCTCACCGACGACAGGGGAAACCGATGGCTACACCTTC
TRBJ2-7 - TRBV27 - CASSLVGSSYEQYF TGTGCCAGCAGTTTAGTCGGGAGCTCCTACGAGCAGTACTTC
TRBJ1-2 - TRBV7-6 - CASSLSGEGYGYTF TGTGCCAGCAGCTTATCGGGGGAGGGCTATGGCTACACCTTC
TRBJ1-3 - TRBV4-1 - CASSHPSGTISGNTIYF TGCGCCAGCAGCCATCCCTCGGGGACAATCTCTGGAAACACCATATATTTT
TRBJ2-5 - TRBV5-1 TRBD1 CASSLGQGETQYF TGCGCCAGCAGCCTGGGACAGGGAGAGACCCAGTACTTC
TRBJ2-2 - TRBV4-3 TRBD1 CASSSDRGNGELFF TGCGCCAGCAGCTCGGACAGGGGGAACGGGGAGCTGTTTTTT
TRBJ2-6 few TRBV12-3/TRBV12-4 - CASSRGTANVLTF TGTGCCAGCAGTCGCGGGACTGCCAACGTCCTGACTTTC
TRBJ2-1 - TRBV27 TRBD2 CASSTPFFVGRAPEQFF TGTGCCAGCAGTACACCCTTCTTTGTTGGGAGGGCCCCTGAGCAGTTCTTC
TRBJ1-2 - TRBV12-5 TRBD1 CASGLVLGQGPTGGYTF TGTGCTAGTGGTTTGGTTTTGGGACAGGGCCCCACGGGGGGCTACACCTTC
TRBJ1-3 - TRBV4-2 - CASSLSPGHHSGNTIYF TGTGCCAGCAGCCTCTCACCGGGACACCACTCTGGAAACACCATATATTTT
TRBJ2-6 - TRBV19 - CASSFEGGPGANVLTF TGTGCCAGTAGTTTCGAGGGGGGGCCCGGGGCCAACGTCCTGACTTTC
TRBJ1-2 - TRBV29-1 - CSPGGYTF TGCAGCCCCGGGGGCTACACCTTC
TRBJ2-1 - TRBV30 TRBD2 CAWERSGSPNEQFF TGTGCCTGGGAGCGTAGCGGGAGTCCCAATGAGCAGTTCTTC
TRBJ2-3 many TRBV7-9 - CASSWGTTGGEVTDTQYF TGTGCCAGCAGCTGGGGCACGACGGGGGGCGAAGTCACAGATACGCAGTATTTT
TRBJ1-2 - TRBV5-1 TRBD1 CASSLGGQGNYGYTF TGCGCCAGCAGCTTGGGCGGACAGGGAAACTATGGCTACACCTTC
TRBJ2-7 - TRBV6-6 TRBD1 CASSGDSAYEQYF TGTGCCAGCAGTGGGGACAGCGCCTACGAGCAGTACTTC
TRBJ1-2 - TRBV24-1 TRBD1 CATSDHGTGRGYTF TGTGCCACCAGTGACCATGGGACAGGGCGAGGCTACACCTTC
TRBJ2-5 - TRBV5-4 - CASSLVKGSETQYF TGTGCCAGCAGCTTGGTCAAGGGGTCGGAGACCCAGTACTTC
TRBJ1-1 - TRBV7-8 - CASSTNTEAFF TGTGCCAGCAGCACTAACACTGAAGCTTTCTTT
TRBJ2-1 - TRBV6-5 TRBD2 CASRFKGGSRNEQFF TGTGCCAGCAGGTTCAAGGGCGGGAGTCGTAATGAGCAGTTCTTC
TRBJ2-7 once TRBV3-1/TRBV3-2 TRBD2 CASSRGLAYEQYF TGTGCCAGCAGCCGAGGACTAGCATACGAGCAGTACTTC
TRBJ1-1 - TRBV4-2 - CASSQVGGPEAFF TGTGCCAGCAGCCAAGTAGGAGGTCCTGAAGCTTTCTTT
TRBJ1-1 - TRBV30 - CAWSVGWASQKNTEAFF TGTGCCTGGAGTGTCGGTTGGGCCTCGCAGAAAAACACTGAAGCTTTCTTT
TRBJ2-7 once TRBV5-1 - CASSGDNYEQYF TGCGCCAGCAGCGGGGACAACTACGAGCAGTACTTC
TRBJ2-1 - TRBV11-2 - CASSSENEQFF TGTGCCAGCAGCTCCGAGAATGAGCAGTTCTTC
TRBJ1-5 once TRBV9 - CASSVDGGWGQPQHF TGTGCCAGCAGCGTAGATGGAGGGTGGGGACAGCCCCAGCATTTT
TRBJ2-3 - TRBV18 TRBD2 CASSSGRSDTQYF TGTGCCAGCTCTTCCGGGAGGTCAGATACGCAGTATTTT
TRBJ1-2 - TRBV6-4 - CASRAEGYGYTF TGTGCCAGCAGGGCCGAGGGCTATGGCTACACCTTC
TRBJ2-1 - TRBV7-3 - CASSFVPGHYNEQFF TGTGCCAGCAGCTTCGTACCGGGACACTACAATGAGCAGTTCTTC
TRBJ1-6 few TRBV6-5 - CASNPGSGGHSPLHF TGTGCCAGCAATCCTGGGTCCGGGGGTCATTCACCCCTCCACTTT
TRBJ1-4 - TRBV14 - CASSQVKPGDEKLFF TGTGCCAGCAGCCAAGTTAAGCCAGGCGATGAAAAACTGTTTTTT
TRBJ1-2 - TRBV19 - CASSIDQYGYTF TGTGCCAGTAGTATAGATCAGTATGGCTACACCTTC
TRBJ2-3 - TRBV18 TRBD2 CASSPVGAGVGTDTQYF TGTGCCAGCTCACCAGTTGGAGCGGGAGTAGGGACAGATACGCAGTATTTT
TRBJ1-5 - TRBV29-1 - CSVAEVGGNQPQHF TGCAGCGTTGCTGAGGTCGGTGGTAATCAGCCCCAGCATTTT
TRBJ1-1 - TRBV19 - CASQTGTLNTEAFF TGTGCCAGTCAAACCGGGACACTGAACACTGAAGCTTTCTTT
TRBJ2-2 - TRBV5-4 TRBD2 CASSLISGRADTGELFF TGTGCCAGCAGCTTGATTAGCGGGAGGGCCGACACCGGGGAGCTGTTTTTT
TRBJ2-1 - TRBV7-2 TRBD2 CASSSTSGGANEQFF TGTGCCAGCAGTTCGACTAGCGGGGGGGCCAATGAGCAGTTCTTC
TRBJ1-2 - TRBV6-6 TRBD1 CASSPDRGPGYGYTF TGTGCCAGCAGCCCTGACAGGGGGCCTGGCTATGGCTACACCTTC
TRBJ1-2 - TRBV5-8 TRBD1 CASSPWTGENYGYTF TGTGCCAGCAGCCCGTGGACAGGGGAGAACTATGGCTACACCTTC
TRBJ2-7 - TRBV19 TRBD1 CASRRAEWDRDSEQYF TGTGCCAGTAGGAGAGCTGAATGGGACAGGGATAGCGAGCAGTACTTC
TRBJ1-1 - TRBV6-6 - CASSYGTPRKDEAFF TGTGCCAGCAGTTACGGGACACCGAGGAAGGATGAAGCTTTCTTT
TRBJ1-2 - TRBV5-3 - CARSFSGGYGYTF TGTGCCAGAAGCTTTTCGGGGGGGTATGGCTACACCTTC
TRBJ2-3 once TRBV10-1 TRBD2 CASSPGTSGPLSDTQYF TGCGCCAGCAGTCCCGGGACTAGCGGGCCGCTGTCAGATACGCAGTATTTT
TRBJ1-4 few TRBV25-1 TRBD1 CASSDVGLGTGSRKLFF TGTGCCAGCAGTGATGTGGGGTTGGGGACAGGGTCACGAAAACTGTTTTTT
TRBJ1-1 - TRBV19 TRBD1 CASSIWDRGKNTEAFF TGTGCCAGTAGTATATGGGACAGGGGGAAGAACACTGAAGCTTTCTTT
TRBJ1-1 once TRBV6-4 - CASSDSGGDTEAFF TGTGCCAGCAGTGACTCGGGGGGAGACACTGAAGCTTTCTTT
TRBJ1-1 - TRBV7-2 - CASSLGGGLGWSTEAFF TGTGCCAGCAGCTTAGGTGGAGGTTTGGGCTGGAGCACTGAAGCTTTCTTT
TRBJ2-5 - TRBV24-1 - CATSDNGAQETQYF TGTGCCACCAGTGACAACGGTGCACAAGAGACCCAGTACTTC